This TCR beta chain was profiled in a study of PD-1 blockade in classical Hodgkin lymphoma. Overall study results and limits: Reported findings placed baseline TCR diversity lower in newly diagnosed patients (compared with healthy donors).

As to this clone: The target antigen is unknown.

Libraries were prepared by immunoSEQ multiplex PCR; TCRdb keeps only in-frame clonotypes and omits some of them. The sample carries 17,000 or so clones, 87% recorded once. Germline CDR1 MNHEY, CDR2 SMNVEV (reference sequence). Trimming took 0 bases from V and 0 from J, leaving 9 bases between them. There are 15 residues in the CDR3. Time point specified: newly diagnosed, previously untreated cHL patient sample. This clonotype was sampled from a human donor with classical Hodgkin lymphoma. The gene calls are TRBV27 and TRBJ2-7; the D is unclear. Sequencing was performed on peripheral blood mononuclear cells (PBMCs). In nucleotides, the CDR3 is TGTGCCAGCAGTTTATCGTTGGTTTACTCCTACGAGCAGTACTTC. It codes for CASSLSLVYSYEQYF.